This T cell receptor beta chain is from a study of T cells in Graves' hyperthyroidism and ophthalmopathy. Study background: Peripheral blood sampling occurred at initial diagnosis, before any treatment.

This clonotype was found many times. Each ophthalmopathy patient scored at least 3 on the Clinical Activity Score and at least 4 on NOSPECS grade, with duration under 3 months. Approximately 9.3 ml of fresh peripheral blood supplied the PBMCs. Amplified TCR beta CDR3 regions derived from RNA transcripts. The HTBI set primed first-round TCR CDR3 RT-PCR. TCRdb re-called the multiplex PCR reads with MiXCR, one entry per CDR3 protein. Here the sample spans 250,000 to 400,000 distinct CDR3 sequences, 12% to 15% being singletons. Germline V CDR1 and CDR2: KGHDR, SFDVKD. The CDR3 is made up of 14 amino acids. The V and J ends lost 2 bases and 6 bases respectively, with 10 bases between them.

The clonotype was recovered from a woman in her 40s with Graves' ophthalmopathy. The specimen was blood. V usage is TRBV24-1 and J usage is TRBJ2-1; D remains unclear. CDR3 region: CATSDSFSTNEQFF. The CDR3 nucleotides are TGTGCCACCAGTGATTCTTTTTCGACCAATGAGCAGTTCTTC.